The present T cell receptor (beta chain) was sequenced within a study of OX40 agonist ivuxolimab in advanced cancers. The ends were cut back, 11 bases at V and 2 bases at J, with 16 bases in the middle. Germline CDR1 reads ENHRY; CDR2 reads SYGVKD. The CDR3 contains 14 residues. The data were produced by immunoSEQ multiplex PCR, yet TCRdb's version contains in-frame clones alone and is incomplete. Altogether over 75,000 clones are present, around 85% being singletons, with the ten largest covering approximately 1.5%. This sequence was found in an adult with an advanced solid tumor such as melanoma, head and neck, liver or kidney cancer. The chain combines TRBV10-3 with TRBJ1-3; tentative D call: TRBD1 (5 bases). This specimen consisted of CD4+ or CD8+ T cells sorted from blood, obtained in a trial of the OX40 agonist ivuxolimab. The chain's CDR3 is CASGGDFAGNTIYF. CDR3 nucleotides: TGTGCCTCCGGGGGGGACTTTGCTGGAAACACCATATATTTT.